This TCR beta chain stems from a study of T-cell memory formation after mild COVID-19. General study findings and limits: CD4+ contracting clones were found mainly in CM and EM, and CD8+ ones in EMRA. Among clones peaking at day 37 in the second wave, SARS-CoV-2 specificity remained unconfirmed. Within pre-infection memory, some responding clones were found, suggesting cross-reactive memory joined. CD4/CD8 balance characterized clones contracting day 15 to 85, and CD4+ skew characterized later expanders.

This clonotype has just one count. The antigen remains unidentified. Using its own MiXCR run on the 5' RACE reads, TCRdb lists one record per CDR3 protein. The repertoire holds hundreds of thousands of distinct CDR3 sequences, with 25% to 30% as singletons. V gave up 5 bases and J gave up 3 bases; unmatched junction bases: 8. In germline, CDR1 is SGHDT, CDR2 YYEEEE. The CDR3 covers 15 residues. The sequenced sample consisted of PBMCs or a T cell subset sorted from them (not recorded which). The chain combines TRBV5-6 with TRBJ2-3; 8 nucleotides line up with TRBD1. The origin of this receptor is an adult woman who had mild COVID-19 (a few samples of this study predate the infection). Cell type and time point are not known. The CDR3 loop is CASSPTGAGTDTQYF. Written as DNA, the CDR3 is TGTGCCAGCAGTCCGACAGGGGCTGGGACAGATACGCAGTATTTT.